A single T cell receptor (beta chain) is shown here with its context. This sample is part of a study of beta chain features in type 1 diabetes. Reverse transcribing all isolated RNA meant expressed TCRB transcripts were sequenced. Clones were sequenced by immunoSEQ multiplex PCR, and TCRdb holds only the in-frame ones, with some missing. The data show about 110,000 clones, roughly 40% seen once. There are 16 residues in the CDR3. Trimming took 6 bases from V and 0 from J; bases not matched to a gene: 8. Germline CDR1 LNHDA, CDR2 SQIVND (reference sequence). The sequenced sample consisted of stem cell memory CD4+ T cells from blood. J is TRBJ1-5 and V is TRBV19; 7 positions agree with TRBD1. The receptor's source is a woman younger than 30 in good health. The CDR3 sequence is CASRSGTVNSNQPQHF. As DNA, the CDR3 is TGTGCCAGTAGATCCGGGACAGTCAATAGCAATCAGCCCCAGCATTTT.